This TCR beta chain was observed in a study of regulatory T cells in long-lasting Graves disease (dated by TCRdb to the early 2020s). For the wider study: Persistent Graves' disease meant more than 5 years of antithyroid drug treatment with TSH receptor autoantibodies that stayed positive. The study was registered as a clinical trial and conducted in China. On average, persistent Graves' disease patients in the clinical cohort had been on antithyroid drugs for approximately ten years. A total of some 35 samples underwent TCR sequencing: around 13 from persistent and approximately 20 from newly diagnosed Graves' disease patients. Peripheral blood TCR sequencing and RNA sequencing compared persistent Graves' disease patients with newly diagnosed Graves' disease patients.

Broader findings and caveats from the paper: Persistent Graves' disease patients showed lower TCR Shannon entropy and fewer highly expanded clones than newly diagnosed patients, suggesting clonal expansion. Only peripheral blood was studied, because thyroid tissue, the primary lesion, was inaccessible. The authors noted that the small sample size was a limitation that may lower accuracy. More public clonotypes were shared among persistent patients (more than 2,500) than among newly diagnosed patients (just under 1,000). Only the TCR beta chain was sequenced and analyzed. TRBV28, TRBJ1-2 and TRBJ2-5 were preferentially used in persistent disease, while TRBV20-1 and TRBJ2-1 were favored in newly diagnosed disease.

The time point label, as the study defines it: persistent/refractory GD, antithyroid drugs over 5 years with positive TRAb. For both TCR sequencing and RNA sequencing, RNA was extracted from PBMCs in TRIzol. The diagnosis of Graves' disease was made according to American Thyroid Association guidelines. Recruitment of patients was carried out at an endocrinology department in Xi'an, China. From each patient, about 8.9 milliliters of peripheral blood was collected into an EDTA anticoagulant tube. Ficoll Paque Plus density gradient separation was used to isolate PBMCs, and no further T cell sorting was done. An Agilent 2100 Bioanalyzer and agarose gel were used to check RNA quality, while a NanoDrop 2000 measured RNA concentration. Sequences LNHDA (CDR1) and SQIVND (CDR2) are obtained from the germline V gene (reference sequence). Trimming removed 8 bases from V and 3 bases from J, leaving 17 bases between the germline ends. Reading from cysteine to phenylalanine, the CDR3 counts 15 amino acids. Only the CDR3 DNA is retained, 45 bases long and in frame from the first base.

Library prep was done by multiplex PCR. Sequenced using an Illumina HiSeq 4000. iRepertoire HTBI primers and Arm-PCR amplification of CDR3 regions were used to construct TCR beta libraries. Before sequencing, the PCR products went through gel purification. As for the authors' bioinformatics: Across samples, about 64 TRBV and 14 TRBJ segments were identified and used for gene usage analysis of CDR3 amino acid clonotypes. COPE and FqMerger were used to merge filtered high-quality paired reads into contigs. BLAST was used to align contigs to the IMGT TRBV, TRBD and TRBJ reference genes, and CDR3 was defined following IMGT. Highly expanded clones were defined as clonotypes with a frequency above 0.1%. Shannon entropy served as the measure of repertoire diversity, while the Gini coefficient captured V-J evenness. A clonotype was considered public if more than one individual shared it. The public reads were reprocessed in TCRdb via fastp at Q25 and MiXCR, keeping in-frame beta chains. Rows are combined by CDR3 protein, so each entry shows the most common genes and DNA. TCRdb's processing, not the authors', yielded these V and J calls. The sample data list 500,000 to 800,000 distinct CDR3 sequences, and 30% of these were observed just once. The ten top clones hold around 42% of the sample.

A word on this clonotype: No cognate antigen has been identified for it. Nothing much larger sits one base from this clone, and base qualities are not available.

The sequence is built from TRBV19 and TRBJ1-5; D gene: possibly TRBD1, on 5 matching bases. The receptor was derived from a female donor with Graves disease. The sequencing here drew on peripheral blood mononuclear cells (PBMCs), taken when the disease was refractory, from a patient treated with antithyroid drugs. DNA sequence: TGTGCCAGTCGCAGGGCGCCTGGTCTCAATCAGCCCCAGCATTTT. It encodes CASRRAPGLNQPQHF.